This passage covers 32 T cell receptor beta chains from one sample sequenced in a study of OX40 agonist ivuxolimab in advanced cancers. Only in-frame clones appear in the TCRdb table, and some are missing; sequencing was by immunoSEQ multiplex PCR. Of tens of thousands of clones in the sample, roughly four fifths were seen once. This material consisted of CD4+ or CD8+ T cells sorted from blood, taken in a trial of the OX40 agonist ivuxolimab. The receptors here all came from an adult with an advanced solid tumor such as melanoma, head and neck, liver or kidney cancer.

This clone was seen a single time. The J gene is TRBJ2-5, the V gene TRBV7-2; D is ambiguous. The V end lost 3 bases, the J end lost 5 bases, and 4 bases lay between the germline ends. The germline gives CDR1 SGHTA, CDR2 FQGNSA. The CDR3 loop spans 11 amino acids. The CDR3 DNA sequence: TGTGCCAGCAGCTTTTGGGAGACCCAGTACTTC. It is translated as CASSFWETQYF.

V is TRBV6-5 and J is TRBJ2-1; D is possibly TRBD2 (5 bases). CDR1 and CDR2 (germline): MNHEY, SVGAGI. This CDR3 comprises 14 residues. V lost 2 bases, J lost 0 bases, and 5 bases lay in between. In DNA, the CDR3 is TGTGCCAGCAGTTACACTAGCTCCTACAATGAGCAGTTCTTC. It encodes CASSYTSSYNEQFF.

The chain uses TRBV28 and TRBJ1-4; no clear D. Trimming pared 7 bases from V and 4 bases from J, leaving 10 bases between. The germline V gene encodes CDR1 MDHEN and CDR2 SYDVKM. This CDR3 has 13 residues. In DNA, the CDR3 is TGTGCCAGCACCCCTCTATTTAATGAAAAACTGTTTTTT. It yields the protein CASTPLFNEKLFF.

The chain has TRBV28 and TRBJ1-1; D is undetermined. Trimming took off 9 bases at V and 12 bases at J, with 20 bases between the two ends. The CDR3 is made up of 12 amino acids. Germline V gene lookup returns CDR1 MDHEN and CDR2 SYDVKM. CDR3 protein: CASMEDVGGSFF. For the CDR3, the DNA is TGTGCCAGTATGGAAGACGTCGGTGGGTCTTTCTTT.

The rearrangement links TRBV6-1 to TRBJ1-1, with a weak D call TRBD1 (5 bases). Trimming took off 6 bases at V and 0 bases at J, with 11 bases between the two ends. The germline V gene encodes CDR1 MNHNS and CDR2 SASEGT. The length of the CDR3 is 14 residues. As DNA, the CDR3 is TGTGCCAGCAGCGCAGGGACTATGAACACTGAAGCTTTCTTT. Amino acids: CASSAGTMNTEAFF.

The V gene is TRBV19, the J gene TRBJ2-1; TRBD2 matches 10 bases. V gave up 5 bases and J gave up 8 bases; unmatched junction bases: 9. This CDR3 is 15 amino acids long. The germline V gene has CDR1 LNHDA and CDR2 SQIVND (reference sequence). For the CDR3, the DNA is TGTGCCAGTAGTGCTGACGCAGCGGGAGGGTATGAGCAGTTCTTC. Protein sequence: CASSADAAGGYEQFF.

The V and J genes are TRBV7-9 and TRBJ2-3; D may be TRBD1 or TRBD2 (5 bases each). Germline V gene lookup returns CDR1 SEHNR and CDR2 FQNEAQ (reference sequence). Between the trimmed V and J ends, which lost 5 bases and 4 bases, there was a span of 7 bases. The CDR3 is 12 residues long. In DNA, the CDR3 is TGTGCCAGCAGCAAGGGACCAGATACGCAGTATTTT. Residues: CASSKGPDTQYF.

CDR3 in DNA: TGTGCCAGCAGCTTGACTAGCGGGAGGGCAGATACGCAGTATTTT. Translating gives CASSLTSGRADTQYF. The chain has TRBV5-4 and TRBJ2-3; 13 positions agree with TRBD2. The CDR3 extends over 15 amino acids. V was pared by 1 base and J by 4 bases, with 0 bases of the junction left unmatched. Germline-derived CDR1 and CDR2 are SGHNT and YYREEE (reference sequence).

The rearrangement joins TRBV7-4 to TRBJ1-3; D may be TRBD1 (5 bases). The CDR3 is 16 residues long. CDR1 and CDR2 (germline): SGHVT, SQSDAQ. The V gene lost 1 base and the J gene lost 1 base, with 11 bases spanning the gap. For the CDR3, the DNA is TGTGCCAGCAGCTTAGACGGGGCCGGTTCTGGAAACACCATATATTTT. It translates to CASSLDGAGSGNTIYF.

For the CDR3, the DNA is TGTGCCAGCTCTGGGGGGCGGACCGGGGAGCTGTTTTTT. Amino acids: CASSGGRTGELFF. This chain links TRBV11-3 with TRBJ2-2, with D perhaps being TRBD1 or TRBD2 (6 bases each). Germline V gene data show CDR1 as SGHNT and CDR2 as YENEEA. The CDR3 spans 13 residues. Deletions cut 8 bases from V and 5 bases from J, with 12 bases between.

This rearrangement joins TRBV10-1 to TRBJ2-7; 12 bases fit TRBD1. In germline, CDR1 is WNHNN, CDR2 SYGVQD (reference sequence). The CDR3 extends over 15 amino acids. Losses at the gene ends were 8 bases for V and 2 bases for J; bases not matched to a gene: 7. CDR3 sequence (DNA): TGCGCCAGCCGGGGACAGGGGGCCCCAACCTACGAGCAGTACGTC. Protein sequence: CASRGQGAPTYEQYV.

In this sample, this clone turned up a few times. The V call is TRBV30, the J call TRBJ1-2; no clear D gene. Per germline, CDR1 GTSNPN and CDR2 SVGIG (reference sequence). This CDR3 region has 10 residues. V was shortened by 0 bases and J by 13 bases, with 9 bases between the two germline ends. The DNA for the CDR3 is TGTGCCTGGAGTGTGGTGACTACCACCTTC. Protein product: CAWSVVTTTF.

The chain uses TRBV6-9 and TRBJ2-7; a weak D match, TRBD2 (6 bases). The ends were cut back, 5 bases at V and 3 bases at J, with 11 bases in the middle. Germline loops: CDR1 MNHGY, CDR2 SVAAGI. CDR3 length equals 13 residues. The chain's CDR3 is CASSEAGSYEQYV. The CDR3 DNA sequence: TGTGCCAGCAGTGAGGCGGGGAGCTACGAGCAGTACGTC.

The rearrangement joins TRBV6-6 to TRBJ2-2; tentatively, D is TRBD1 (5 bases). Per the germline V gene, CDR1 is MNHNY and CDR2 is SVGAGI (reference sequence). V lost 4 bases to trimming and J lost 4 bases, with 13 bases between them. The CDR3 length is 15 residues. CDR3 sequence: CASSWLGVGTGELFF. For the CDR3, the DNA is TGTGCCAGCAGTTGGCTAGGGGTAGGCACCGGGGAGCTGTTTTTT.

The chain is built from TRBV19 and TRBJ1-1; 7 bases match TRBD1. Germline CDR1 LNHDA, CDR2 SQIVND (reference sequence). J lost 1 base, V lost 5 bases, and 4 bases had no gene match. The length of the CDR3 is 14 residues. The CDR3 DNA is TGTGCCAGTAGTCCACAGGGGAGGAACACTGAAGCTTTCTTT. Its protein product is CASSPQGRNTEAFF.

J is TRBJ1-4 and V is TRBV5-6; D is unresolved. V dropped 1 base and J dropped 5 bases, with 24 bases sitting between them. CDR1 is SGHDT, CDR2 YYEEEE, per germline. The length of the CDR3 is 19 residues. The CDR3 DNA follows: TGTGCCAGCAGCTTGTCCCAGCGTAGGACTGGACGGGCGAATGAAAAACTGTTTTTT. This codes for CASSLSQRRTGRANEKLFF.

The rearrangement uses TRBV6-6 and TRBJ2-1, with D tentatively TRBD2 (6 bases). Trimming pared 6 bases from V and 12 bases from J, leaving 15 bases between. From germline, CDR1 is MNHNY and CDR2 SVGAGI (reference sequence). There are 12 residues in the CDR3. CDR3 loop: CASSGGSDAQFF. DNA of the CDR3: TGTGCCAGCAGCGGAGGGTCGGATGCGCAGTTCTTC.

The chain uses TRBV9 and TRBJ2-2; 9 bases line up with TRBD2. Trimming took 4 bases from V and 7 from J; bases not matched to a gene: 11. The germline CDR1 and CDR2 sequences are SGDLS and YYNGEE. This CDR3 is built from 16 residues. The CDR3: CASSLPRGGGFGELFF. In nucleotides, the CDR3 is TGTGCCAGCAGCCTCCCGCGCGGGGGGGGTTTCGGGGAGCTGTTTTTT.

The gene calls are TRBV6-5 and TRBJ2-7, with D uncertain. The CDR3 covers 14 residues. Trimming shortened V by 0 bases and J by 6 bases, and 12 bases separated the two germline ends. Germline V gives CDR1 MNHEY, CDR2 SVGAGI. CDR3 region: CASSYSSSLGEQYV. For the CDR3, the DNA is TGTGCCAGCAGTTACTCGAGCAGTCTGGGCGAGCAGTACGTC.

The chain employs TRBV28 and TRBJ2-1; 11 bases map to TRBD1. The length of the CDR3 is 15 residues. V shed 4 bases, J shed 6 bases, and the junction held 5 bases outside the gene matches. CDR1 and CDR2 from the germline V gene are MDHEN and SYDVKM. The CDR3 nucleotides are TGTGCCAGCAGTTGGGGACAGGGGGAGGTCAATGAGCAGTTCTTC. Its translation is CASSWGQGEVNEQFF.

V is TRBV30 and J is TRBJ2-3; weak D call: TRBD2 (6 bases). Trimming took off 4 bases at V and 4 bases at J, with 27 bases between the two ends. Germline V gives CDR1 GTSNPN, CDR2 SVGIG (reference sequence). The CDR3 is 18 amino acids. Written as DNA, the CDR3 is TGTGCCTGGACCCTCCTGGGAGGAATACCAACGTCAGCAGATACGCAGTATTTT. Encoded protein: CAWTLLGGIPTSADTQYF.

This clone was counted a single time. The chain links TRBV5-8 to TRBJ1-5, with 7 nucleotides matching TRBD1. The germline CDR1 and CDR2 sequences are SGHTS and YDEGEE. CDR3 length: 16 residues. V dropped 2 bases and J dropped 0; count of bases not matched to a gene: 5. The CDR3 DNA is TGTGCCAGCAGCTTCTACAGGGGAGATAGCAATCAGCCCCAGCATTTT. It yields the protein CASSFYRGDSNQPQHF.

This chain connects TRBV7-3 to TRBJ2-1, with 13 bases fitting TRBD2. Trimming took 5 bases from V and 6 from J; bases not matched to a gene: 7. CDR1 SGHTA and CDR2 FQGTGA come from the germline V gene. The length of the CDR3 is 16 residues. CDR3 residues: CASSPAGLAGPNEQFF. The CDR3 DNA is TGTGCCAGCAGCCCCGCGGGACTAGCGGGACCCAATGAGCAGTTCTTC.

The V and J genes are TRBV5-1 and TRBJ2-2; 7 bases are a match to TRBD2. The CDR3 has 15 amino acids. J was trimmed by 4 bases and V by 4 bases; bases with no gene match: 7. Per the germline V gene, CDR1 is SGHRS and CDR2 is YFSETQ. In DNA, the CDR3 is TGCGCCAGCAGCGTCGCCGGGACTACCACCGGGGAGCTGTTTTTT. It codes for CASSVAGTTTGELFF.

The V gene is TRBV7-8, the J gene TRBJ2-7, with 7 bases that match TRBD1. Germline CDR1 is SGHVS and CDR2 is FQNEAQ. Trimming cost V 5 bases and J 2 bases; bases outside gene matches: 3. The CDR3 runs to 13 residues. The CDR3: CASSRQGPYEQYF. The CDR3 DNA reads as TGTGCCAGCAGCCGACAGGGACCCTACGAGCAGTACTTC.

The genes are TRBV6-4 and TRBJ2-1, with D perhaps TRBD2 (6 bases). Between the trimmed V and J ends, which lost 0 bases and 8 bases, there was a span of 11 bases. The CDR3 length is 14 residues. Germline V gene data show CDR1 as MRHNA and CDR2 as SNTAGT. CDR3 DNA sequence: TGTGCCAGCAGTGACTCGCCCGGAGGGGATGAGCAGTTCTTC. Amino acids: CASSDSPGGDEQFF.

V and J are TRBV6-5 and TRBJ1-2, with a possible D match to TRBD1 (5 bases). Trimming left V 5 bases short and J 8 bases short, with 15 bases between. The CDR3 covers 13 residues. CDR1 and CDR2 from the germline V gene are MNHEY and SVGAGI. CDR3: CASSTGLRGGYTF. The CDR3 region has the DNA TGTGCCAGCAGTACCGGGCTGAGGGGAGGCTACACCTTC.

This chain joins TRBV4-3 and TRBJ2-7; 7 bases fit TRBD1. V dropped 4 bases and J dropped 6; count of bases not matched to a gene: 3. The CDR3 is 12 residues long. CDR1 is LGHNA and CDR2 is YSLEER in the germline V gene. In DNA, the CDR3 is TGCGCCAGCAGCCGACGACAGGGCGAGCAGTACTTC. Translated, it gives CASSRRQGEQYF.

The sample holds one count of this clone. V is TRBV7-9 and J is TRBJ1-1; D possibly corresponds to TRBD1 (5 bases). This CDR3 comprises 15 residues. Germline V lookup: CDR1 SEHNR, CDR2 FQNEAQ (reference sequence). Trimming cost V 1 base and J 2 bases, with 11 bases left between them. The CDR3 loop is CASSLGETENTEAFF. The CDR3 nucleotides are TGTGCCAGCAGCTTAGGAGAGACAGAAAACACTGAAGCTTTCTTT.

This chain links TRBV29-1 with TRBJ2-2, with 10 positions matching TRBD1. Germline V CDR1 and CDR2: SQVTM, ANQGSEA. The V segment lost 1 base and the J segment 5 bases; nucleotides outside the gene matches: 4. The CDR3 spans 15 residues. The CDR3 coding sequence is TGCAGCGTTGAAGGGGGACAGGGGAGGACCGGGGAGCTGTTTTTT. This gives the protein CSVEGGQGRTGELFF.

The V gene is TRBV6-1, the J gene TRBJ1-2; tentative D call: TRBD1 (5 bases). CDR1 is MNHNS and CDR2 is SASEGT in the germline V gene. The CDR3 length is 15 residues. V shed 5 bases and J shed 3 bases, with 16 bases lying between them. CDR3 loop: CASSKGADTHYGYTF. Written as DNA, the CDR3 is TGTGCCAGCAGTAAAGGGGCGGATACCCACTATGGCTACACCTTC.

V is TRBV11-2 and J is TRBJ2-5; 7 nucleotides align to TRBD2. Per germline, CDR1 SGHAT and CDR2 FQNNGV. This CDR3 is built from 16 residues. V was clipped by 2 bases and J by 1 base; unmatched bases: 7. This CDR3 is CASSLMQGGVQETQYF. CDR3 coding DNA: TGTGCCAGCAGCTTAATGCAGGGAGGGGTCCAAGAGACCCAGTACTTC.